The 21 T cell receptor beta chains listed next were all sequenced from one sample in a study of cytomegalovirus exposure and HLA in healthy donors. TCRdb's copy holds only in-frame clones and misses some; the assay was immunoSEQ multiplex PCR. Here the sample spans 100,000 to 150,000 clones, 89% being singletons. The sequenced sample consisted of PBMCs. These receptors all come from a woman between 18 and 29 years old in good health and CMV-seronegative.

This clone appeared once. The chain uses TRBV11-2 and TRBJ2-5; D not certain. V lost 3 bases and J lost 5, with 7 bases in between. The CDR3 length is 12 residues. Germline CDR1 SGHAT, CDR2 FQNNGV. The CDR3 coding sequence is TGTGCCAGCAGCTTGTATATGGAGACCCAGTACTTC. This codes for CASSLYMETQYF.

The chain employs TRBV7-6 and TRBJ1-3; 8 bases line up with TRBD1. Trimming took 2 bases from V and 0 from J; bases not matched to a gene: 9. CDR1 is SGHVS, CDR2 FNYEAQ, per germline. The CDR3 is 18 amino acids. DNA of the CDR3: TGTGCCAGCAGCTTATTTGTGGGCGGGACAGGCTCTGGAAACACCATATATTTT. This codes for CASSLFVGGTGSGNTIYF.

This chain links TRBV4-1 with TRBJ2-7; TRBD1 aligns across 9 bases. This CDR3 contains 17 residues. J was trimmed by 0 bases and V by 1 base; bases with no gene match: 7. Germline lookup yields CDR1 MGHRA and CDR2 YSYEKL. For the CDR3, the DNA is TGCGCCAGCAGCCAAGTAGGGGGACAGGGCTTCTCCTACGAGCAGTACTTC. It translates to CASSQVGGQGFSYEQYF.

This chain uses TRBV27 with TRBJ2-2; D is unresolved. The length of the CDR3 is 14 residues. V was clipped by 0 bases and J by 6 bases, with 8 bases between them. The germline V gene encodes CDR1 MNHEY and CDR2 SMNVEV (reference sequence). DNA of the CDR3: TGTGCCAGCAGTTTATCCGGTTCCGCCGGGGAGCTGTTTTTT. Translation: CASSLSGSAGELFF.

The CDR3 DNA is TGTGCCAGCAGCCAAGATTCGCTAGTCAAAGTTAATTCACCCCTCCACTTT. It codes for CASSQDSLVKVNSPLHF. This chain links TRBV4-2 with TRBJ1-6, with D unresolved. The ends were cut back, 0 bases at V and 6 bases at J, with 15 bases in the middle. Germline CDR1 and CDR2: LGHNA and YNFKEQ. The CDR3 length is 17 residues.

The chain is built from TRBV4-1 and TRBJ2-5; TRBD2 aligns across 9 bases. The CDR3 is 17 residues long. V shed 2 bases and J 2 bases; nucleotides not matched to a gene: 9. The germline V gene encodes CDR1 MGHRA and CDR2 YSYEKL. In DNA, the CDR3 is TGCGCCAGCAGCCAACTCTCAGCGGGGGGCCTACAAGAGACCCAGTACTTC. Translated, it gives CASSQLSAGGLQETQYF.

The J gene is TRBJ2-7, the V gene TRBV7-9; D is uncertain. CDR3 length equals 11 residues. The germline V gene has CDR1 SEHNR and CDR2 FQNEAQ (reference sequence). V was cut by 4 bases and J by 7 bases, with 8 bases left in between. The CDR3 nucleotides are TGTGCCAGCAGCTCCCCCTCGGAGCAGTACTTC. As protein: CASSSPSEQYF.

This clone was recorded a few times. The chain employs TRBV5-1 and TRBJ1-1; D gene uncertain. The CDR3 length is 15 residues. Germline CDR1 and CDR2: SGHRS and YFSETQ. V was pared by 4 bases and J by 3 bases, with 16 bases between. CDR3: CASSPAMPSDTEAFF. The CDR3, as DNA: TGCGCCAGCAGCCCTGCTATGCCGTCCGACACTGAAGCTTTCTTT.

The chain employs TRBV7-6 and TRBJ1-1; maybe TRBD1 (5 bases). Trimming shortened V by 5 bases and J by 8 bases, and 15 bases separated the two germline ends. The CDR3 runs to 13 residues. Looked up from germline, CDR1 is SGHVS and CDR2 is FNYEAQ. This CDR3 is CASSQSGGHEAFF. DNA for the CDR3: TGTGCCAGCAGCCAAAGTGGCGGACACGAAGCTTTCTTT.

This clone turned up a few times. CDR3 amino acids: CASSSTSTGFYGYTF. In DNA, the CDR3 is TGTGCCAGCAGTTCAACCTCAACAGGGTTCTATGGCTACACCTTC. The chain recombines TRBV27 with TRBJ1-2, with a weak D call TRBD1 (6 bases). Germline values: CDR1 MNHEY, CDR2 SMNVEV (reference sequence). V was clipped by 4 bases and J by 4 bases, with 16 bases between them. The CDR3 is 15 amino acids.

The chain joins TRBV11-3 to TRBJ2-5, with a possible D match to TRBD2 (6 bases). This CDR3 comprises 16 residues. V dropped 3 bases and J dropped 2 bases, with 16 bases sitting between them. The germline V gene has CDR1 SGHNT and CDR2 YENEEA. The chain's CDR3 is CASSFGGSGEQETQYF. The CDR3 DNA follows: TGTGCCAGCAGCTTTGGTGGTAGCGGTGAACAAGAGACCCAGTACTTC.

The V and J genes are TRBV27 and TRBJ2-4, with D maybe TRBD1 (6 bases). The CDR3 extends over 17 amino acids. V was pared by 6 bases and J by 1 base, with 19 bases between. CDR1 and CDR2 from the germline V gene are MNHEY and SMNVEV (reference sequence). The CDR3: CASSPTGSYPAKNIQYF. CDR3 nucleotide sequence: TGTGCCAGCAGCCCCACAGGGTCCTACCCCGCCAAAAACATTCAGTACTTC.

The chain is built from TRBV6-1 and TRBJ1-5; a possible D gene is TRBD1 (5 bases). In germline, CDR1 is MNHNS, CDR2 SASEGT. This CDR3 is 13 amino acids long. CDR3 nucleotides: TGTGCGGGGGGGACCGGGAGCAATCAGCCCCAGCATTTT. Translated: CAGGTGSNQPQHF.

This chain connects TRBV6-5 to TRBJ1-2; D is unclear. The CDR3 is made up of 15 amino acids. Germline CDR1 MNHEY, CDR2 SVGAGI. V shed 2 bases and J shed 4 bases, with 14 bases lying between them. CDR3 in amino acids: CASSYEVRGTYGYTF. The CDR3, as DNA: TGTGCCAGCAGTTACGAGGTACGGGGTACCTATGGCTACACCTTC.

This clone has just a few counts. The chain is built from TRBV11-2 and TRBJ1-2; possible D gene TRBD1, 6 bases. Looked up from germline, CDR1 is SGHAT and CDR2 is FQNNGV. The CDR3 length is 11 residues. Trimming left V 6 bases short and J 7 bases short, with 9 bases between. The CDR3 DNA follows: TGTGCCAGCAGTCGAGGGGGTGGCTACACCTTC. Amino acids: CASSRGGGYTF. The variable domain in full, completed from reference TRBV11-2 and TRBJ1-2, reads EAGVAQSPRYKIIEKRQSVAFWCNPISGHATLYWYQQILGQGPKLLIQFQNNGVVDDSQLPKDRFSAERLKGVDSTLKIQPAKLEDSAVYLCASSRGGGYTFGSGTRLTVV.

The chain combines TRBV6-5 with TRBJ1-2; D is ambiguous. The CDR3 loop spans 13 amino acids. V lost 2 bases, J lost 4 bases, and 8 bases lay in between. Looked up from germline, CDR1 is MNHEY and CDR2 is SVGAGI. This chain's CDR3 is CASSYGRSYGYTF. CDR3 coding DNA: TGTGCCAGCAGTTACGGAAGGAGCTATGGCTACACCTTC.

This clone was seen once. The V and J genes are TRBV5-6 and TRBJ1-2; 7 bases are shared with TRBD1. The germline CDR1 and CDR2 sequences are SGHDT and YYEEEE. Losses at the gene ends were 7 bases for V and 3 bases for J; bases not matched to a gene: 6. This CDR3 contains 13 residues. The CDR3 DNA sequence: TGTGCCAGCCAAAGGGGGCGCGACTATGGCTACACCTTC. Residues: CASQRGRDYGYTF.

This chain connects TRBV7-9 to TRBJ1-4, with D maybe TRBD1 (6 bases). CDR1 SEHNR and CDR2 FQNEAQ come from the germline V gene (reference sequence). The V gene lost 5 bases and the J gene lost 7 bases, with 17 bases spanning the gap. The CDR3 covers 15 residues. This chain's CDR3 is CASSPQGTVSEKLFF. The CDR3 region has the DNA TGTGCCAGCAGCCCCCAGGGGACCGTGAGTGAAAAACTGTTTTTT.

V is TRBV11-2 and J is TRBJ1-2, with TRBD1 identical over 7 bases. There are 15 residues in the CDR3. Germline loops: CDR1 SGHAT, CDR2 FQNNGV. Trimming cost V 4 bases and J 2 bases; bases outside gene matches: 7. The CDR3 is CASSSYRGANYGYTF. As DNA, the CDR3 is TGTGCCAGCAGCTCCTACAGGGGCGCCAACTATGGCTACACCTTC.

About this clone: The CDR3 carries no conserved terminal phenylalanine or tryptophan, so it likely arises from a read error. Because the CDR3's place on the DNA is in doubt, the DNA is left out and the CDR3 is given as listed by TCRdb. The chain carries TRBV27 and TRBJ1-1. Per germline, CDR1 MNHEY and CDR2 SMNVEV (reference sequence). The CDR3 sequence runs 11 residues, both termini included. CDR3 sequence reads: CASSLHRRGLG.

The chain joins TRBV6-5 to TRBJ1-1, with 7 bases that match TRBD1. Germline values: CDR1 MNHEY, CDR2 SVGAGI. With V trimmed by 2 bases and J by 0 bases, 3 bases remained unmatched. The CDR3 is 15 amino acids. The CDR3: CASSYQTGMNTEAFF. Here the CDR3 DNA reads TGTGCCAGCAGTTACCAGACAGGGATGAACACTGAAGCTTTCTTT.